The clone carrying this T cell receptor beta chain turned up a few times. The CDR3 covers 13 residues. Between the trimmed V and J ends, which lost 6 bases and 5 bases, there was a span of 10 bases. Germline V gene sequence: CDR1 SGHDN, CDR2 FVKESK. Unique molecular identifiers were attached to individual cDNA molecules. From the 5' RACE reads, TCRdb called clonotypes with MiXCR, one entry per CDR3 protein. In the table there are around 99,000 distinct CDR3 sequences, roughly 17% of which are singletons. The data stem from a study of early T cells in non-severe SARS-CoV-2 infection. Turning to the study itself: The input, bulk RNA from unsorted whole blood, was sequenced, and chains were unpaired.

The sample consisted of whole blood, taken at baseline. The J gene is TRBJ2-2, the V gene TRBV14, with D perhaps matching TRBD2 (5 bases). The TCR originated in an adult who was a healthcare worker with PCR-confirmed SARS-CoV-2 infection or an uninfected control (not recorded which). CDR3 residues: CASRTGYTGELFF. CDR3 nucleotide sequence: TGTGCCAGCAGAACGGGATATACCGGGGAGCTGTTTTTT.